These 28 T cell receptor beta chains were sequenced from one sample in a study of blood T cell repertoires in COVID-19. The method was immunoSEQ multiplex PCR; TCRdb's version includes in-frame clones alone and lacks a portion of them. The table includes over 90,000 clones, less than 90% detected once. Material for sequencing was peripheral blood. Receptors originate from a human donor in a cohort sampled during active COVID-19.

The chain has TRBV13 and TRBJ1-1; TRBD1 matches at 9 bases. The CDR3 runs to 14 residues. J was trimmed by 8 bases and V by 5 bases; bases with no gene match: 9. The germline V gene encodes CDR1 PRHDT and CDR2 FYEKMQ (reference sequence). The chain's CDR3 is CASSARTGDLEAFF. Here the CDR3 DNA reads TGTGCCAGCAGCGCCCGGACAGGGGATCTCGAAGCTTTCTTT.

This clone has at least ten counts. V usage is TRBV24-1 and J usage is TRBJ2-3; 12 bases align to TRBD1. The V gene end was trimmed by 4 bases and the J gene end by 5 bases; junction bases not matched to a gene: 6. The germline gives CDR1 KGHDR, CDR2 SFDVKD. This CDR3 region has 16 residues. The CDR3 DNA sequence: TGTGCCACCAGTGACAGGGGACAGGGGGCTGGAGATACGCAGTATTTT. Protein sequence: CATSDRGQGAGDTQYF.

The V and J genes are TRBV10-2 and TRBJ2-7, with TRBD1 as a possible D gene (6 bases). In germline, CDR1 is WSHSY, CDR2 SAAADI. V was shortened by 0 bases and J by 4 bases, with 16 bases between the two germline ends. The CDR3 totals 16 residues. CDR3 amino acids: CASSESWSGVRYEQYF. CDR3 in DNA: TGCGCCAGCAGTGAGTCGTGGTCAGGGGTTCGTTACGAGCAGTACTTC.

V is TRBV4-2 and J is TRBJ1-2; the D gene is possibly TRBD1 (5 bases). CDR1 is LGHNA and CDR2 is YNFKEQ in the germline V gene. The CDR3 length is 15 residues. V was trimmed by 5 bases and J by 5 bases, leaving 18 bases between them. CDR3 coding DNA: TGTGCCAGCAGCGACCACGGGGGTGTGAGGTATGGCTACACCTTC. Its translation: CASSDHGGVRYGYTF.

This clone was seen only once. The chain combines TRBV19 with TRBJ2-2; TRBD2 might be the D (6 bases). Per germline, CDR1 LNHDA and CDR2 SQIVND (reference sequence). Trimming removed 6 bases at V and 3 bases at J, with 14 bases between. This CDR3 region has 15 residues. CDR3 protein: CASSPRGSDTGELFF. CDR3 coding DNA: TGTGCCAGTAGCCCCCGGGGGTCTGACACCGGGGAGCTGTTTTTT.

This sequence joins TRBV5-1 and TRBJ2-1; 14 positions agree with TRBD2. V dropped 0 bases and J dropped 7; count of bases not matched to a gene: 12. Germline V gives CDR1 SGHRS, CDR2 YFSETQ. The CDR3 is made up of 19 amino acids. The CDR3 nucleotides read TGCGCCAGCAGCTTGGAACGGACTAGCGGGAGGTGGGTTCAGAATGAGCAGTTCTTC. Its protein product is CASSLERTSGRWVQNEQFF. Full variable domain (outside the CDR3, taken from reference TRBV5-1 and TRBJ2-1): KAGVTQTPRYLIKTRGQQVTLSCSPISGHRSVSWYQQTPGQGLQFLFEYFSETQRNKGNFPGRFSGRQFSNSRSEMNVSTLELGDSALYLCASSLERTSGRWVQNEQFFGPGTRLTVL.

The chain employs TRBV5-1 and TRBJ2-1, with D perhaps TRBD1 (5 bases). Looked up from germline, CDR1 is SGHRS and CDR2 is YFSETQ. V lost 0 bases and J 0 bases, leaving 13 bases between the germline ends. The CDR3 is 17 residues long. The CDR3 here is CASSLEMQGLSYNEQFF. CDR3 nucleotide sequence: TGCGCCAGCAGCTTGGAAATGCAGGGTCTCTCCTACAATGAGCAGTTCTTC.

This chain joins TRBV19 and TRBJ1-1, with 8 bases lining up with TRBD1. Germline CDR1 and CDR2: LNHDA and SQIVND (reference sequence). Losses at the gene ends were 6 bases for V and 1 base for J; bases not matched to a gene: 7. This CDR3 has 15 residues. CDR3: CASSRPGTGNTEAFF. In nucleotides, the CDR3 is TGTGCCAGTAGCCGACCCGGGACAGGGAACACTGAAGCTTTCTTT.

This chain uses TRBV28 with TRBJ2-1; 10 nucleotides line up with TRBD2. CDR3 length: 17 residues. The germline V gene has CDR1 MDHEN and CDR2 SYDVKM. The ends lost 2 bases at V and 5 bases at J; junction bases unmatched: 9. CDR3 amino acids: CASSLRRLAGRNNEQFF. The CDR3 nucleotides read TGTGCCAGCAGTTTACGGAGACTAGCGGGTAGGAACAATGAGCAGTTCTTC.

As DNA, the CDR3 is TGTGCCAGCAGTTACCAGGAGGGGAGCACAGATACGCAGTATTTT. This encodes CASSYQEGSTDTQYF. The chain employs TRBV6-5 and TRBJ2-3; D perhaps matches TRBD2 (6 bases). This CDR3 region has 15 residues. Germline V lookup: CDR1 MNHEY, CDR2 SVGAGI. V lost 2 bases and J lost 0, with 9 bases in between.

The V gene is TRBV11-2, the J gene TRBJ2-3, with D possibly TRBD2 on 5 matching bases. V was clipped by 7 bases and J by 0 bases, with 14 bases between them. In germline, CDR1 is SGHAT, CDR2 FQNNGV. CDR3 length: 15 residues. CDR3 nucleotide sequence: TGTGCCAGCAAACCCGCGGGTCCTAGCACAGATACGCAGTATTTT. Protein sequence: CASKPAGPSTDTQYF.

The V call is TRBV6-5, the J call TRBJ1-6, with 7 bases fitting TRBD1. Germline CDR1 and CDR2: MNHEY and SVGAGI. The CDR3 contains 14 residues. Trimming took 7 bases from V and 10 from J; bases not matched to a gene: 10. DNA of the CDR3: TGTGCCAGCACAGCGAACCGACAGGGCTCACCCCTCCACTTT. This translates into CASTANRQGSPLHF.

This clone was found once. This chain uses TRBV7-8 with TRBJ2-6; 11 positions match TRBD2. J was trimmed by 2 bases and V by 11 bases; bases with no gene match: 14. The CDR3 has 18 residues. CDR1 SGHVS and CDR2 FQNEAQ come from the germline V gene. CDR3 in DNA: TGTGCCCTAAGCGGCAGGACTAGCGGGCCTACTGGGGCCAACGTCCTGACTTTC. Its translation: CALSGRTSGPTGANVLTF.

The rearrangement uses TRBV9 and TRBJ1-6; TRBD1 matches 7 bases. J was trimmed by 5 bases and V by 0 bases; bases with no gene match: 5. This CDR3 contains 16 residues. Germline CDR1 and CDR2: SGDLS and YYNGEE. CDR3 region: CASSVGRTGNNSPLHF. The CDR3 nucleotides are TGTGCCAGCAGCGTAGGTCGGACAGGCAATAATTCACCCCTCCACTTT.

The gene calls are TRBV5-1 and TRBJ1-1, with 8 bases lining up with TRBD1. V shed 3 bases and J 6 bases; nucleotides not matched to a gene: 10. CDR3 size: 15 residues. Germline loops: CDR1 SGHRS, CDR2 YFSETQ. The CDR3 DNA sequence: TGCGCCAGCAGCTCTCCGGGACAGGCCGCTTCTGAAGCTTTCTTT. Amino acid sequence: CASSSPGQAASEAFF.

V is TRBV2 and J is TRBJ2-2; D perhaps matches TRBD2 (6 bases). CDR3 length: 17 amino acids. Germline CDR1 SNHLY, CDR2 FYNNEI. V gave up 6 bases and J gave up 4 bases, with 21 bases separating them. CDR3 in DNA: TGTGCCAGCAGCCCAATCGACACCCTGGGGGGCACCGGGGAGCTGTTTTTT. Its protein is CASSPIDTLGGTGELFF.

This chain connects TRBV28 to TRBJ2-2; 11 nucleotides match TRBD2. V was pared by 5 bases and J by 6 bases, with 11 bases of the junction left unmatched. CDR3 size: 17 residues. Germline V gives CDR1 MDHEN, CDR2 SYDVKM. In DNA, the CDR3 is TGTGCCAGCAGTCCCTATTATAGCGGGAGGGCCGCCGGGGAGCTGTTTTTT. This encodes CASSPYYSGRAAGELFF.

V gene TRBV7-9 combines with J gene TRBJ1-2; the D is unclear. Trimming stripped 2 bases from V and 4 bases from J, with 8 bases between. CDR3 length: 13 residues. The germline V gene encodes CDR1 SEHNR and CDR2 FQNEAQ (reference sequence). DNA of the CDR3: TGTGCCAGCAGCTTAAGTGGGAGCTATGGCTACACCTTC. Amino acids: CASSLSGSYGYTF.

As DNA, the CDR3 is TGTGCCAGCAGCTCAACGTACGGGGTCTCCTACAATGAGCAGTTCTTC. It yields the protein CASSSTYGVSYNEQFF. The V call is TRBV7-8, the J call TRBJ2-1; D might be TRBD2 (5 bases). CDR1 is SGHVS and CDR2 is FQNEAQ in the germline V gene. This CDR3 region has 16 residues. V shed 4 bases and J shed 0 bases, with 13 bases lying between them.

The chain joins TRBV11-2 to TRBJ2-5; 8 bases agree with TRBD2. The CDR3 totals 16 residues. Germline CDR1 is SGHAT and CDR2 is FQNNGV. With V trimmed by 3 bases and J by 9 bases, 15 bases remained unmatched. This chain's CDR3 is CASSFPPGGGPGSQYF. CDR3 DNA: TGTGCCAGCAGCTTTCCCCCGGGGGGGGGCCCGGGGTCCCAGTACTTC.

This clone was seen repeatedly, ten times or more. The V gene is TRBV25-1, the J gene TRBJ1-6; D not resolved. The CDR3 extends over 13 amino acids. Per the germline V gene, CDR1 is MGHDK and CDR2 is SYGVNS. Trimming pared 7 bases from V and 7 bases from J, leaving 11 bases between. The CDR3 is CASMEGFNSPLHF. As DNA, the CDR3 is TGTGCCAGCATGGAGGGCTTCAATTCACCCCTCCACTTT. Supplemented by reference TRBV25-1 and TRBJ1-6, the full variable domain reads EADIYQTPRYLVIGTGKKITLECSQTMGHDKMYWYQQDPGMELHLIHYSYGVNSTEKGDLSSESTVSRIRTEHFPLTLESARPSHTSQYLCASMEGFNSPLHFGNGTRLTVT.

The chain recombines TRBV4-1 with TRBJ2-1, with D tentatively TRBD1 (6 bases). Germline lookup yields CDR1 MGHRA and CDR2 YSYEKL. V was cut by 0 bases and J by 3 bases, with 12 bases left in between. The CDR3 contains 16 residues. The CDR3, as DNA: TGCGCCAGCAGCCAAGACAGGCAGGGGTTCTACAATGAGCAGTTCTTC. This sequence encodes CASSQDRQGFYNEQFF.

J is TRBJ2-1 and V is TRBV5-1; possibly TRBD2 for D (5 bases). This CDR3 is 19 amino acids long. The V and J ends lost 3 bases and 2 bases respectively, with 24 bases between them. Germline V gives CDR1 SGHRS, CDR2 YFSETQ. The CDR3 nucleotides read TGCGCCAGCAGCTACCCCCGGGAAGGACTTGCCCATACCTACAATGAGCAGTTCTTC. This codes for CASSYPREGLAHTYNEQFF.

The CDR3 DNA reads TGTGCCAGCAGCAGGGACAGAGCCTACGAGCAGTACTTC. Amino acid sequence: CASSRDRAYEQYF. J is TRBJ2-7 and V is TRBV7-2; 7 nucleotides agree with TRBD1. This CDR3 has 13 residues. Germline values: CDR1 SGHTA, CDR2 FQGNSA. V gave up 5 bases and J gave up 2 bases; unmatched junction bases: 3.

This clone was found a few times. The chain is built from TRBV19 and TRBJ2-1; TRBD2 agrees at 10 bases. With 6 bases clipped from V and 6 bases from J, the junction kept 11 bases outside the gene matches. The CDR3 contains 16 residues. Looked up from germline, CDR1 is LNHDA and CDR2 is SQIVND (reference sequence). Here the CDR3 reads CASRELAGINPNEQFF. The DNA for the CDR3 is TGTGCCAGTAGGGAACTAGCGGGGATTAACCCCAATGAGCAGTTCTTC.

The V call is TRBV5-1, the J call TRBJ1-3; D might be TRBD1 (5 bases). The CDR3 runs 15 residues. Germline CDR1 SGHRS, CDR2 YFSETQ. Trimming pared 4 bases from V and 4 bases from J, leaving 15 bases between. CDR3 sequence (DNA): TGCGCCAGCAGCCCGAACCTGGGGGGAGGAAACACCATATATTTT. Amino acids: CASSPNLGGGNTIYF.

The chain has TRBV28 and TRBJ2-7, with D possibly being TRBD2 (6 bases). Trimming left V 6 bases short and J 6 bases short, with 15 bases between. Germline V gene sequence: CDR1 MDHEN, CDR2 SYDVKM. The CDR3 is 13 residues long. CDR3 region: CASSPWLRGEQYF. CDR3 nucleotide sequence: TGTGCCAGCAGCCCCTGGCTGCGGGGCGAGCAGTACTTC.

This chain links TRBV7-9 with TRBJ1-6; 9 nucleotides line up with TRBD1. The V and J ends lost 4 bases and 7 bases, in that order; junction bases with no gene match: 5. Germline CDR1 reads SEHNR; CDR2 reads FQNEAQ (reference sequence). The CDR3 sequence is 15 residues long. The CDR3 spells CASSSLTGGNSPLHF. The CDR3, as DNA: TGTGCCAGCAGCTCACTGACAGGGGGAAATTCACCCCTCCACTTT.